Below are 31 T cell receptor beta chains sequenced from a single sample in a study of long-term antiretroviral therapy in people with HIV. The assay, immunoSEQ v3.0, was run at survey level. The table came from immunoSEQ multiplex PCR; TCRdb's copy has only in-frame clones and leaves some out. The sample includes over 20,000 clones, roughly 87% of them seen just once. The sequenced sample was unsorted PBMCs, obtained 0.4 years after starting antiretroviral therapy. These receptors were obtained from a man aged 50-60 years with HIV.

The chain couples TRBV5-1 to TRBJ1-1; 7 bases align to TRBD1. The length of the CDR3 is 15 residues. CDR1 SGHRS and CDR2 YFSETQ come from the germline V gene. The J segment lost 5 bases and the V segment lost 5 bases, leaving 12 bases of the junction unmatched. As DNA, the CDR3 is TGCGCCAGCAGACCTGCCGGGACAGCGAAAACTGAAGCTTTCTTT. Translation gives CASRPAGTAKTEAFF. Complete variable domain (other parts from reference TRBV5-1 and TRBJ1-1): KAGVTQTPRYLIKTRGQQVTLSCSPISGHRSVSWYQQTPGQGLQFLFEYFSETQRNKGNFPGRFSGRQFSNSRSEMNVSTLELGDSALYLCASRPAGTAKTEAFFGQGTRLTVV.

This clone was counted a single time. The chain uses TRBV11-2 and TRBJ2-1; a weak D match, TRBD2 (5 bases). The CDR3 is 12 residues long. Germline values: CDR1 SGHAT, CDR2 FQNNGV. V lost 5 bases to trimming and J lost 8 bases, with 10 bases between them. The CDR3 here is CASSRTRDEQFF. CDR3 nucleotides: TGTGCCAGCAGCCGGACTCGGGATGAGCAGTTCTTC.

This clone was detected a few times. In DNA, the CDR3 is TGTGCCAGCAGCCCTCAGGGGTTAGGGGCTTCACCCCTCCACTTT. As protein: CASSPQGLGASPLHF. The chain joins TRBV7-2 to TRBJ1-6, with D tentatively TRBD1 (6 bases). Germline values: CDR1 SGHTA, CDR2 FQGNSA. With 5 bases removed from V and 9 bases from J, the gap between germline ends came to 17 bases. The CDR3 length is 15 residues. Based on the CDR3 plus reference TRBV7-2 and TRBJ1-6, the full variable domain is GAGVSQSPSNKVTEKGKDVELRCDPISGHTALYWYRQSLGQGLEFLIYFQGNSAPDKSGLPSDRFSAERTGGSVSTLTIQRTQQEDSAVYLCASSPQGLGASPLHFGNGTRLTVT.

Only a few counts were recorded for this clone. The genes are TRBV27 and TRBJ1-5, with TRBD1 as a possible D gene (6 bases). Trimming cost V 3 bases and J 0 bases, with 12 bases left between them. From germline, CDR1 is MNHEY and CDR2 SMNVEV (reference sequence). The CDR3 is 16 residues long. CDR3 protein: CASSFSGDNSNQPQHF. The CDR3, as DNA: TGTGCCAGCAGTTTTTCAGGGGATAATAGCAATCAGCCCCAGCATTTT.

The gene calls are TRBV28 and TRBJ2-7; D call uncertain. This CDR3 is built from 12 residues. Trimming pared 2 bases from V and 6 bases from J, leaving 8 bases between. The V gene's germline CDR1 is MDHEN and CDR2 SYDVKM. In nucleotides, the CDR3 is TGTGCCAGCAGTTTAGGAGCCGCCGAGCAGTACTTC. It yields the protein CASSLGAAEQYF.

In DNA form, the CDR3 reads TGTGCCAGCAGTATCGGCGGGGGGGCAACAGATACGCAGTATTTT. This codes for CASSIGGGATDTQYF. The chain employs TRBV7-3 and TRBJ2-3; the match to TRBD2 covers 9 bases. This CDR3 contains 15 residues. Germline CDR1 is SGHTA and CDR2 is FQGTGA. J lost 3 bases, V lost 6 bases, and 7 bases had no gene match.

The chain is built from TRBV9 and TRBJ1-2, with D possibly TRBD1 on 6 matching bases. In germline, CDR1 is SGDLS, CDR2 YYNGEE. V lost 3 bases, J lost 9 bases, and 18 bases lay in between. This CDR3 comprises 14 residues. The CDR3 protein is CASSGYRDTSRYTF. CDR3 DNA: TGTGCCAGCAGCGGGTACCGGGACACCTCCCGCTACACCTTC.

The chain joins TRBV10-1 to TRBJ2-7, with 12 bases lining up with TRBD2. V trimming: 4 bases; J trimming: 2 bases; junction bases outside the gene matches: 0. This CDR3 is 14 amino acids long. The V gene's germline CDR1 is WNHNN and CDR2 SYGVQD (reference sequence). In nucleotides, the CDR3 is TGCGCCAGCAGTGCTAGCGGGGGGGCCTACGAGCAGTACTTC. It codes for CASSASGGAYEQYF.

The CDR3: CATSADRGSYNEQFF. CDR3 nucleotides: TGTGCCACCAGCGCGGACAGGGGATCCTACAATGAGCAGTTCTTC. The V call is TRBV15, the J call TRBJ2-1; 9 nucleotides line up with TRBD1. Germline V CDR1 and CDR2: LNHNV, YYDKDF (reference sequence). The trim removed 5 bases at V and 1 base at J, leaving 3 bases unmatched. CDR3 length: 15 amino acids. Looking up the rest from reference TRBV15 and TRBJ2-1 gives the full variable domain: DAMVIQNPRYQVTQFGKPVTLSCSQTLNHNVMYWYQQKSSQAPKLLFHYYDKDFNNEADTPDNFQSRRPNTSFCFLDIRSPGLGDTAMYLCATSADRGSYNEQFFGPGTRLTVL.

The V call is TRBV15, the J call TRBJ2-6, with 8 bases fitting TRBD1. Germline CDR1 is LNHNV and CDR2 is YYDKDF (reference sequence). Germline trimming cut 4 bases from V and 0 bases from J; bases unmatched to any gene: 2. This CDR3 comprises 16 residues. The CDR3 here is CATSKGTGSGANVLTF. CDR3 DNA sequence: TGTGCCACCAGCAAGGGGACAGGCTCTGGGGCCAACGTCCTGACTTTC.

V is TRBV10-2 and J is TRBJ2-7; 7 bases fit TRBD1. Trimming at V came to 6 bases and at J to 1 base, leaving 3 bases not matched to a gene. CDR3 size: 13 residues. Germline values: CDR1 WSHSY, CDR2 SAAADI. The CDR3 protein is CASSSGQSYEQYF. CDR3 coding DNA: TGCGCCAGCAGCTCGGGACAGTCCTACGAGCAGTACTTC.

The rearrangement uses TRBV28 and TRBJ2-1, with D possibly matching TRBD1 (6 bases). The germline CDR1 and CDR2 sequences are MDHEN and SYDVKM. The CDR3 consists of 12 residues. Trimming stripped 5 bases from V and 7 bases from J, with 9 bases between. The CDR3 region is CASSTTGNEQFF. Here the CDR3 DNA reads TGTGCCAGCAGTACTACAGGGAATGAGCAGTTCTTC.

The chain recombines TRBV6-5 with TRBJ1-5; D is uncertain. Per the germline V gene, CDR1 is MNHEY and CDR2 is SVGAGI. V gave up 6 bases and J gave up 6 bases, with 15 bases separating them. The CDR3 is 14 residues long. The CDR3 spells CASSLRLAVQPQHF. The CDR3 bases are TGTGCCAGCAGCTTACGATTAGCAGTTCAGCCCCAGCATTTT.

The chain combines TRBV5-1 with TRBJ1-1; no clear D gene. The germline gives CDR1 SGHRS, CDR2 YFSETQ. This CDR3 comprises 14 residues. V was shortened by 5 bases and J by 2 bases, with 13 bases between the two germline ends. The CDR3 DNA follows: TGCGCCAGCAGACAGTTGGATATAAACACTGAAGCTTTCTTT. This codes for CASRQLDINTEAFF.

This clone has a single count. This rearrangement joins TRBV11-1 to TRBJ1-6; a weak D match, TRBD1 (5 bases). Germline assignment: CDR1 SGHAT and CDR2 FQDESV (reference sequence). Trimming stripped 0 bases from V and 8 bases from J, with 17 bases between. This CDR3 comprises 17 residues. This chain's CDR3 is CASSLADTGRTYSPLHF. DNA of the CDR3: TGTGCCAGCAGCTTAGCGGATACAGGCCGGACCTATTCACCCCTCCACTTT.

The chain couples TRBV7-9 to TRBJ2-3; TRBD2 is a possible D gene (5 bases). Germline-derived CDR1 and CDR2 are SEHNR and FQNEAQ (reference sequence). The germline V and J ends were trimmed by 2 bases and 3 bases, with 6 bases remaining between them. The CDR3 spans 13 residues. The CDR3: CASSLTGTDTQYF. Written as DNA, the CDR3 is TGTGCCAGCAGCTTAACGGGGACAGATACGCAGTATTTT.

V gene TRBV5-4 combines with J gene TRBJ1-2, with a tentative D call TRBD1 (5 bases). CDR3 size: 13 residues. Germline loops: CDR1 SGHNT, CDR2 YYREEE (reference sequence). Trimming stripped 3 bases from V and 2 bases from J, with 8 bases between. The CDR3 sequence: CASSWGGNYGYTF. The CDR3 DNA reads as TGTGCCAGCAGCTGGGGGGGGAACTATGGCTACACCTTC.

There are a few counts of this clone. The chain employs TRBV27 and TRBJ1-6; D unresolved. Germline V gene sequence: CDR1 MNHEY, CDR2 SMNVEV (reference sequence). V lost 3 bases to trimming and J lost 5 bases, with 2 bases between them. This CDR3 region has 12 residues. CDR3 in amino acids: CASSFNNSPLHF. As DNA, the CDR3 is TGTGCCAGCAGTTTCAATAATTCACCCCTCCACTTT.

The chain recombines TRBV28 with TRBJ2-4; the D gene is possibly TRBD1 (6 bases). V lost 5 bases to trimming and J lost 6 bases, with 11 bases between them. There are 13 residues in the CDR3. The V gene's germline CDR1 is MDHEN and CDR2 SYDVKM. This CDR3 is CASSQQGTNIQYF. The CDR3, as DNA: TGTGCCAGCAGTCAACAGGGTACAAACATTCAGTACTTC.

V gene TRBV18 combines with J gene TRBJ1-4, with a weak D call TRBD1 (6 bases). The CDR3 has 15 amino acids. Germline V gene sequence: CDR1 KGHSH, CDR2 LQKENI. Trimming left V 6 bases short and J 7 bases short, with 18 bases between. CDR3: CASSTGAAPFEKLFF. The CDR3 bases are TGTGCCAGCTCCACGGGGGCGGCCCCCTTTGAAAAACTGTTTTTT.

The chain uses TRBV30 and TRBJ2-1, with a tentative D call TRBD1 (5 bases). CDR1 is GTSNPN, CDR2 SVGIG, per germline (reference sequence). The V end lost 5 bases, the J end lost 7 bases, and 12 bases lay between the germline ends. The CDR3 extends over 12 amino acids. The CDR3 sequence: CAWERGFNEQFF. In nucleotides, the CDR3 is TGTGCCTGGGAAAGGGGTTTTAATGAGCAGTTCTTC.

This chain joins TRBV4-1 and TRBJ2-5; D is possibly TRBD1 (6 bases). V shed 4 bases and J shed 1 base, with 16 bases lying between them. This CDR3 has 16 residues. Germline lookup yields CDR1 MGHRA and CDR2 YSYEKL. The CDR3 DNA follows: TGCGCCAGCAGCCGAACTGAAACAGGGCCCCAAGAGACCCAGTACTTC. Amino acid sequence: CASSRTETGPQETQYF.

The V and J genes are TRBV30 and TRBJ2-7; 7 nucleotides line up with TRBD1. Trimming cost V 1 base and J 1 base; bases outside gene matches: 4. The CDR3 consists of 14 residues. Germline V gene sequence: CDR1 GTSNPN, CDR2 SVGIG (reference sequence). For the CDR3, the DNA is TGTGCCTGGAGTGGAGGGGGCAGGTCCTACGAGCAGTACTTC. The encoded protein is CAWSGGGRSYEQYF. Variable domain in full (rest from reference TRBV30 and TRBJ2-7): SQTIHQWPATLVQPVGSPLSLECTVEGTSNPNLYWYRQAAGRGLQLLFYSVGIGQISSEVPQNLSASRPQDRQFILSSKKLLLSDSGFYLCAWSGGGRSYEQYFGPGTRLTVT.

The chain is built from TRBV6-1 and TRBJ2-7; D is possibly TRBD1 or TRBD2 (5 bases each). The V end was cut by 6 bases, the J end by 5 bases, with 17 bases between. Germline V CDR1 and CDR2: MNHNS, SASEGT. The CDR3 is made up of 14 amino acids. The CDR3 coding sequence is TGTGCCAGCAGATGGCTTGGGGACCACAACGAGCAGTACTTC. Translated, it gives CASRWLGDHNEQYF.

J is TRBJ2-1 and V is TRBV6-5; D perhaps matches TRBD1 (6 bases). CDR1 is MNHEY and CDR2 is SVGAGI in the germline V gene. The CDR3 sequence is 16 residues long. V lost 0 bases and J 2 bases, leaving 11 bases between the germline ends. The CDR3 DNA reads TGTGCCAGCAGTTACTCCTTTGGACAGCCCTACAATGAGCAGTTCTTC. This codes for CASSYSFGQPYNEQFF.

This sequence joins TRBV18 and TRBJ2-5; TRBD1 matches at 9 bases. The CDR3 covers 16 residues. J lost 4 bases, V lost 1 base, and 7 bases had no gene match. From germline, CDR1 is KGHSH and CDR2 LQKENI. The chain's CDR3 is CASSPLAQGAGETQYF. DNA for the CDR3: TGTGCCAGCTCACCACTAGCACAGGGGGCTGGAGAGACCCAGTACTTC.

The rearrangement joins TRBV6-5 to TRBJ2-7, with D perhaps TRBD1 or TRBD2 (7 bases each). V lost 10 bases and J 4 bases, leaving 23 bases between the germline ends. The germline gives CDR1 MNHEY, CDR2 SVGAGI. The CDR3 extends over 15 amino acids. The CDR3 DNA reads TGTGCCACCAAAGGGGAGGGGGCAAGGGTTTACGAGCAGTACTTC. Amino acid sequence: CATKGEGARVYEQYF.

The chain uses TRBV5-1 and TRBJ1-1, with D hard to call. CDR3 length equals 13 residues. Germline V gives CDR1 SGHRS, CDR2 YFSETQ. V was cut by 2 bases and J by 1 base, with 6 bases left in between. CDR3 nucleotide sequence: TGCGCCAGCAGCTTAGGTCGGAACACTGAAGCTTTCTTT. Protein: CASSLGRNTEAFF.

This clone was seen just once. The chain's CDR3 is CASSKTPQADEKLFF. CDR3 nucleotide sequence: TGTGCCAGCAGCAAGACCCCCCAGGCGGATGAAAAACTGTTTTTT. This sequence joins TRBV5-6 and TRBJ1-4; D unresolved. Germline V gene lookup returns CDR1 SGHDT and CDR2 YYEEEE. Trimming cost V 4 bases and J 6 bases, with 16 bases left between them. This CDR3 comprises 15 residues. Looking up the rest from reference TRBV5-6 and TRBJ1-4 gives the full variable domain: DAGVTQSPTHLIKTRGQQVTLRCSPKSGHDTVSWYQQALGQGPQFIFQYYEEEERQRGNFPDRFSGHQFPNYSSELNVNALLLGDSALYLCASSKTPQADEKLFFGSGTQLSVL.

This clone has more than one count but fewer than ten. This chain uses TRBV27 with TRBJ2-7, with D possibly matching TRBD1 (6 bases). This CDR3 spans 16 amino acids. Germline lookup yields CDR1 MNHEY and CDR2 SMNVEV (reference sequence). V lost 0 bases and J lost 2, with 14 bases in between. In nucleotides, the CDR3 is TGTGCCAGCAGTTTATCAGCAACAGGGCAAACCTACGAGCAGTACTTC. Encoded protein: CASSLSATGQTYEQYF.

The chain recombines TRBV6-6 with TRBJ2-2, with TRBD1 matching over 7 bases. This CDR3 is built from 14 residues. The germline gives CDR1 MNHNY, CDR2 SVGAGI (reference sequence). With V trimmed by 8 bases and J by 6 bases, 9 bases remained unmatched. The CDR3 DNA is TGTGCCAGCCTCATAAGAGGGGGCTCCGGGGAGCTGTTTTTT. Translating it yields CASLIRGGSGELFF.